The T cell receptor (beta chain) described here comes from a study of cytomegalovirus exposure and HLA in healthy donors. Study results and limitations: Being productive about 87% or about 30% of the time was typical of most TCR beta V segments in an earlier analysis. According to the study, about 180 TCR beta chains were cytomegalovirus-associated.

The germline gives CDR1 SGHTS, CDR2 YDEGEE. Between the trimmed V and J ends, which lost 6 bases and 3 bases, there was a span of 12 bases. CDR3 length equals 13 residues. Details on this clone: The antigen is undetermined.

The study ran its PCR with 60 Vbeta and 13 Jbeta primers. Some clones are missing from TCRdb's copy, which holds only in-frame ones; the method was immunoSEQ multiplex PCR. Here the sample spans some 150,000 clones, roughly 80% being singletons. The sequenced sample consisted of PBMCs. The chain couples TRBV5-8 to TRBJ1-2; D not certain. The receptor's source is a female donor in good health and CMV-seronegative. The CDR3 reads CASTLGRYYGYTF. The CDR3 nucleotides are TGTGCCAGCACCTTAGGGAGGTACTATGGCTACACCTTC. Full variable domain (missing parts from reference TRBV5-8 and TRBJ1-2): EAGVTQSPTHLIKTRGQQATLRCSPISGHTSVYWYQQALGLGLQFLLWYDEGEERNRGNFPPRFSGRQFPNYSSELNVNALELEDSALYLCASTLGRYYGYTFGSGTRLTVV.